The sample holds a few counts of the clone carrying this T cell receptor beta chain. What it binds is not known. This specimen comes from a study of CD8 T cells in ankylosing spondylitis. Study-wide points: Within peripheral blood, clones linked to disease were CD8+ and relatively rare. There was a TCR beta motif, made of fewer than 10 highly homologous variants, that appeared characteristic of ankylosing spondylitis blood. Clones linked to disease were reported to show significant enrichment in matched ankylosing spondylitis synovial fluid. In reactive arthritis synovial fluid and blood, some motif variants had been reported before.

This CDR3 comprises 15 residues. V was trimmed by 4 bases and J by 0 bases, leaving 11 bases between them. CDR1 is SGHRS, CDR2 YFSETQ, per germline. Libraries of TCR beta came from quantitative 5'-RACE with molecular barcodes. TCRdb ran MiXCR on the 5' RACE reads and lists one entry per CDR3 protein. Here the sample spans some 400,000 distinct CDR3 sequences, around 20% being singletons. The sequence was collected from a male donor with ankylosing spondylitis. Sequenced sample: blood, either unsorted or a sorted T cell fraction (not recorded which). The V gene is TRBV5-1, the J gene TRBJ2-1; D gene ambiguous. CDR3 in DNA: TGCGCCAGCAGCCTACTATCCTACTCCTACAATGAGCAGTTCTTC. Encoded protein: CASSLLSYSYNEQFF.